The clone carrying this TCR beta chain has more than one count but fewer than ten. Its specificity is not known. Libraries were prepared by immunoSEQ multiplex PCR; TCRdb keeps only in-frame clonotypes and omits some of them. This sample has some 25,000 clones, with 80% found just once. No patient escaped relapse after autologous stem cell transplantation, and brentuximab vedotin exposure varied. This sample was included in a study of PD-1 blockade in classical Hodgkin lymphoma. Overall study results and limits: Possible causes of repertoire differences, disease activity or prior therapy, remain undefined. Newly diagnosed patients reportedly had lower baseline TCR diversity than healthy donors.

V was clipped by 4 bases and J by 3 bases, with 13 bases between them. Germline V gene lookup returns CDR1 MNHEY and CDR2 SVGAGI. This CDR3 region has 14 residues. This clonotype was obtained from a human donor with classical Hodgkin lymphoma. The chain uses TRBV6-5 and TRBJ2-7; weak D call: TRBD1 (6 bases). Sequenced material: peripheral blood mononuclear cells (PBMCs), taken at baseline. As DNA, the CDR3 is TGTGCCAGCAGTTGGGGACCAGGGGTCTACGAGCAGTACTTC. Encoded protein: CASSWGPGVYEQYF.